Each of the 26 T cell receptor beta chains below was sequenced from the same sample in a study of response to subunit inactivated influenza vaccine. TCRdb re-called the RT-PCR reads with MiXCR, one entry per CDR3 protein. The data hold about 830,000 distinct CDR3 sequences, with about 18% observed a single time. This specimen consisted of PBMCs from blood, obtained more than 4 days after vaccination. Every receptor here comes from a man over 45 who received an inactivated influenza vaccine.

This clonotype has a handful of counts. J is TRBJ2-3 and V is TRBV7-2, with TRBD2 matching over 12 bases. CDR3 size: 18 residues. The germline CDR1 and CDR2 sequences are SGHTA and FQGNSA. The junction had 8 bases not matched to a gene; V was cut back by 1 base and J by 3 bases. The CDR3 reads CASSLGLAGGPRTDTQYF. The CDR3 DNA follows: TGTGCCAGCAGCTTAGGGCTAGCGGGAGGGCCAAGGACAGATACGCAGTATTTT.

The rearrangement uses TRBV10-3 and TRBJ2-1, with a possible D match to TRBD2 (5 bases). This CDR3 spans 13 amino acids. CDR1 and CDR2 (germline): ENHRY, SYGVKD. Trimming took off 6 bases at V and 1 base at J, with 7 bases between the two ends. CDR3 sequence: CAISTRSYNEQFF. CDR3 DNA: TGTGCCATCAGCACTAGGTCCTACAATGAGCAGTTCTTC.

In the case of this clonotype: This sequence may be a read error, since a much larger clone differs from it by one base. This chain links TRBV10-2 with TRBJ2-1, with 7 bases matching TRBD2. Per germline, CDR1 WSHSY and CDR2 SAAADI. CDR3 size: 15 residues. V dropped 2 bases and J dropped 10; count of bases not matched to a gene: 11. CDR3 coding DNA: TGCGCCAGCAGTGAGGTAGGACTAGTGGGACCCGAGCAGTTCTTC. Translation: CASSEVGLVGPEQFF.

This clonotype turned up a few times. The V call is TRBV20-1, the J call TRBJ2-2; the D gene is possibly TRBD2 (7 bases). Trimming removed 1 base at V and 6 bases at J, with 15 bases between. CDR3 length equals 15 residues. Germline CDR1 and CDR2: DFQATT and SNEGSKA (reference sequence). The CDR3 is CSARGEGQAPGELFF. DNA for the CDR3: TGCAGTGCTAGAGGGGAGGGACAAGCGCCCGGGGAGCTGTTTTTT.

In this sample, this clonotype turned up many times. This sequence joins TRBV4-3 and TRBJ2-5; D gene unclear. There are 14 residues in the CDR3. Trimming shortened V by 0 bases and J by 7 bases, and 12 bases separated the two germline ends. Germline V gene sequence: CDR1 LGHNA, CDR2 YSLEER. The CDR3 DNA follows: TGCGCCAGCAGCCAAGATTCTGAAGGTGGGACCCAGTACTTC. It encodes CASSQDSEGGTQYF.

Only a few counts were recorded for this clonotype. The genes are TRBV19 and TRBJ1-1, with a weak D call TRBD1 (6 bases). V gave up 8 bases and J gave up 4 bases, with 20 bases separating them. Germline loops: CDR1 LNHDA, CDR2 SQIVND (reference sequence). The CDR3 is 15 residues long. Written as DNA, the CDR3 is TGTGCCAGTGGCCTTTGGGGGGCGGCGGGCACTGAAGCTTTCTTT. This translates into CASGLWGAAGTEAFF.

This clonotype was counted between two and nine times. The chain employs TRBV7-2 and TRBJ2-7; D perhaps matches TRBD1 (6 bases). V was trimmed by 5 bases and J by 3 bases, leaving 14 bases between them. Germline V gene data show CDR1 as SGHTA and CDR2 as FQGNSA. The CDR3 extends over 14 amino acids. Here the CDR3 DNA reads TGTGCCAGCAGCCCGATGACAGGAAACTACGAGCAGTACTTC. Translation gives CASSPMTGNYEQYF.

The table lists this clonotype with a few counts. The chain carries TRBV29-1 and TRBJ1-1; D gene ambiguous. V was trimmed by 4 bases and J by 1 base, leaving 13 bases between them. The CDR3 contains 14 residues. CDR1 and CDR2 (germline): SQVTM, ANQGSEA. CDR3 sequence reads: CSVGFGTTNTEAFF. The CDR3 region has the DNA TGCAGCGTTGGTTTCGGCACCACGAACACTGAAGCTTTCTTT.

Ten or more counts support this clonotype. This chain connects TRBV6-4 to TRBJ2-2; D gene uncertain. Germline V gives CDR1 MRHNA, CDR2 SNTAGT. V was cut by 5 bases and J by 0 bases, with 7 bases left in between. This CDR3 comprises 14 residues. CDR3 bases: TGTGCCAGCAGTTGGACGTCGAACACCGGGGAGCTGTTTTTT. It codes for CASSWTSNTGELFF.

The rearrangement joins TRBV5-1 to TRBJ2-5; 7 nucleotides agree with TRBD1. CDR1 is SGHRS and CDR2 is YFSETQ in the germline V gene. V shed 4 bases and J 4 bases; nucleotides not matched to a gene: 7. This CDR3 is built from 14 residues. The CDR3 here is CASSRGQSVETQYF. CDR3 DNA sequence: TGCGCCAGCAGCAGGGGACAGTCGGTAGAGACCCAGTACTTC.

This clonotype was found many times. The chain is built from TRBV20-1 and TRBJ2-2, with a possible D match to TRBD1 (6 bases). V was pared by 0 bases and J by 0 bases, with 11 bases between. The CDR3 has 16 amino acids. From germline, CDR1 is DFQATT and CDR2 SNEGSKA (reference sequence). The DNA for the CDR3 is TGCAGTGCTAGAGATCCCGCAGGGGCGAACACCGGGGAGCTGTTTTTT. It encodes CSARDPAGANTGELFF.

The chain has TRBV6-2 or TRBV6-3 and TRBJ2-3; 8 nucleotides agree with TRBD2. V was pared by 10 bases and J by 2 bases, with 5 bases of the junction left unmatched. The CDR3 runs 13 residues. Germline V CDR1 and CDR2: MNHEY, SVGEGT. The CDR3 protein is CANSAGATDTQYF. The CDR3, as DNA: TGTGCCAACTCAGCGGGAGCCACAGATACGCAGTATTTT.

The genes are TRBV6-4 and TRBJ2-3; 10 bases are a match to TRBD2. The CDR3 totals 19 residues. V shed 6 bases, J shed 6 bases, and the junction held 21 bases outside the gene matches. Germline loops: CDR1 MRHNA, CDR2 SNTAGT. The CDR3 sequence is CASRSPSGRESGRRDTQYF. In DNA form, the CDR3 reads TGTGCCAGCAGGAGTCCGAGCGGGAGGGAAAGCGGGCGCCGTGATACGCAGTATTTT.

This clonotype was detected only a few times. V and J are TRBV20-1 and TRBJ2-1, with a weak D call TRBD1 (6 bases). Germline CDR1 is DFQATT and CDR2 is SNEGSKA (reference sequence). Deletions cut 2 bases from V and 6 bases from J, with 17 bases between. CDR3 length: 15 amino acids. The CDR3 is CSARRQGSVGNEQFF. The CDR3, as DNA: TGCAGTGCTAGAAGGCAGGGGTCCGTTGGCAATGAGCAGTTCTTC.

The chain carries TRBV20-1 and TRBJ2-3, with TRBD1 matching over 8 bases. The germline V gene has CDR1 DFQATT and CDR2 SNEGSKA (reference sequence). There are 15 residues in the CDR3. V trimming: 2 bases; J trimming: 3 bases; junction bases outside the gene matches: 7. The CDR3: CSARSQRDRTDTQYF. The DNA for the CDR3 is TGCAGTGCTAGATCTCAAAGGGACAGGACAGATACGCAGTATTTT.

The rearrangement joins TRBV15 to TRBJ2-2, with D maybe TRBD2 (5 bases). V was shortened by 0 bases and J by 9 bases, with 14 bases between the two germline ends. Germline lookup yields CDR1 LNHNV and CDR2 YYDKDF (reference sequence). The CDR3 sequence is 15 residues long. CDR3 DNA: TGTGCCACCAGCAGAGATCTCGAGGGTCCTAGGGAGCTGTTTTTT. This gives the protein CATSRDLEGPRELFF.

This clonotype came up a few times. The rearrangement joins TRBV10-3 to TRBJ1-5; D uncertain. CDR3 length equals 15 residues. Germline V gene lookup returns CDR1 ENHRY and CDR2 SYGVKD. Trimming left V 0 bases short and J 4 bases short, with 10 bases between. The CDR3 protein is CAISESVVRNQPQHF. The CDR3 DNA reads TGTGCCATCAGTGAGTCGGTGGTCCGGAATCAGCCCCAGCATTTT.

The rearrangement uses TRBV10-3 and TRBJ2-1; 11 positions match TRBD2. The CDR3 totals 15 residues. CDR1 and CDR2 from the germline V gene are ENHRY and SYGVKD. V was pared by 5 bases and J by 2 bases, with 2 bases of the junction left unmatched. Here the CDR3 reads CAISLAGGTYNEQFF. The DNA of the CDR3 is TGTGCCATCAGTTTAGCGGGAGGGACCTACAATGAGCAGTTCTTC.

The J gene is TRBJ1-2, the V gene TRBV4-1, with 7 bases fitting TRBD1. V lost 1 base to trimming and J lost 6 bases; unmatched junction nucleotides: 8. The CDR3 runs 15 residues. The germline V gene encodes CDR1 MGHRA and CDR2 YSYEKL. The CDR3, as DNA: TGCGCCAGCAGCCAAGTGGCAGGGGGAATCCATGGCTACACCTTC. Amino acid sequence: CASSQVAGGIHGYTF.

This clonotype showed up just a few times. V and J are TRBV20-1 and TRBJ2-2; 11 positions match TRBD1. CDR1 is DFQATT, CDR2 SNEGSKA, per germline (reference sequence). The CDR3 runs 16 residues. The V segment lost 3 bases and the J segment 6 bases; nucleotides outside the gene matches: 9. The CDR3 here is CSASPWDRGESGELFF. Written as DNA, the CDR3 is TGCAGTGCTAGTCCATGGGACAGGGGGGAATCCGGGGAGCTGTTTTTT.

The chain has TRBV28 and TRBJ2-1, with 8 bases identical to TRBD2. V gave up 5 bases and J gave up 1 base; unmatched junction bases: 7. The CDR3 length is 16 residues. CDR1 is MDHEN, CDR2 SYDVKM, per germline. CDR3 in amino acids: CASSPNAGGSYNEQFF. The CDR3 bases are TGTGCCAGCAGTCCCAATGCGGGGGGTTCCTACAATGAGCAGTTCTTC.

This clonotype occurred a few times. CDR3 loop: CASSQRLPSGLADTQYF. The DNA of the CDR3 is TGCGCCAGCAGCCAAAGACTACCCTCGGGTCTGGCAGATACGCAGTATTTT. J is TRBJ2-3 and V is TRBV4-3; D may be TRBD2 (5 bases). Between the trimmed V and J ends, which lost 2 bases and 4 bases, there was a span of 19 bases. The CDR3 consists of 17 residues. Germline V gene sequence: CDR1 LGHNA, CDR2 YSLEER.

The CDR3 protein is CATSPLGDSYNEQFF. CDR3 in DNA: TGTGCCACCAGCCCCCTGGGCGACAGCTACAATGAGCAGTTCTTC. The V and J genes are TRBV24-1 and TRBJ2-1, with a possible D match to TRBD1 (5 bases). Germline values: CDR1 KGHDR, CDR2 SFDVKD. CDR3 length: 15 amino acids. Trimming left V 7 bases short and J 3 bases short, with 15 bases between.

This clonotype was picked up a small number of times. V usage is TRBV5-5 and J usage is TRBJ2-5; D ambiguous. The V end was cut by 0 bases, the J end by 4 bases, with 13 bases between. CDR1 and CDR2 (germline): SGHKS, YYEKEE (reference sequence). CDR3 length: 15 residues. Here the CDR3 DNA reads TGTGCCAGCAGCTTGGACAGTACTACCCCAGAGACCCAGTACTTC. This translates into CASSLDSTTPETQYF.

This sequence joins TRBV15 and TRBJ2-3; TRBD2 is a possible D gene (6 bases). This CDR3 is built from 14 residues. Germline V gene lookup returns CDR1 LNHNV and CDR2 YYDKDF (reference sequence). Trimming pared 5 bases from V and 10 bases from J, leaving 19 bases between. The CDR3 sequence is CATSLILSGFSQYF. CDR3 DNA: TGTGCCACCAGCTTGATTCTAAGCGGGTTCTCGCAGTATTTT.

The CDR3 region has the DNA TGTGCCATCATGTCTAGCGTAGGCACAGATACGCAGTATTTT. Translating gives CAIMSSVGTDTQYF. The chain couples TRBV10-3 to TRBJ2-3, with a weak D call TRBD2 (6 bases). Trimming cost V 7 bases and J 1 base, with 12 bases left between them. The CDR3 sequence is 14 residues long. Germline CDR1 reads ENHRY; CDR2 reads SYGVKD.